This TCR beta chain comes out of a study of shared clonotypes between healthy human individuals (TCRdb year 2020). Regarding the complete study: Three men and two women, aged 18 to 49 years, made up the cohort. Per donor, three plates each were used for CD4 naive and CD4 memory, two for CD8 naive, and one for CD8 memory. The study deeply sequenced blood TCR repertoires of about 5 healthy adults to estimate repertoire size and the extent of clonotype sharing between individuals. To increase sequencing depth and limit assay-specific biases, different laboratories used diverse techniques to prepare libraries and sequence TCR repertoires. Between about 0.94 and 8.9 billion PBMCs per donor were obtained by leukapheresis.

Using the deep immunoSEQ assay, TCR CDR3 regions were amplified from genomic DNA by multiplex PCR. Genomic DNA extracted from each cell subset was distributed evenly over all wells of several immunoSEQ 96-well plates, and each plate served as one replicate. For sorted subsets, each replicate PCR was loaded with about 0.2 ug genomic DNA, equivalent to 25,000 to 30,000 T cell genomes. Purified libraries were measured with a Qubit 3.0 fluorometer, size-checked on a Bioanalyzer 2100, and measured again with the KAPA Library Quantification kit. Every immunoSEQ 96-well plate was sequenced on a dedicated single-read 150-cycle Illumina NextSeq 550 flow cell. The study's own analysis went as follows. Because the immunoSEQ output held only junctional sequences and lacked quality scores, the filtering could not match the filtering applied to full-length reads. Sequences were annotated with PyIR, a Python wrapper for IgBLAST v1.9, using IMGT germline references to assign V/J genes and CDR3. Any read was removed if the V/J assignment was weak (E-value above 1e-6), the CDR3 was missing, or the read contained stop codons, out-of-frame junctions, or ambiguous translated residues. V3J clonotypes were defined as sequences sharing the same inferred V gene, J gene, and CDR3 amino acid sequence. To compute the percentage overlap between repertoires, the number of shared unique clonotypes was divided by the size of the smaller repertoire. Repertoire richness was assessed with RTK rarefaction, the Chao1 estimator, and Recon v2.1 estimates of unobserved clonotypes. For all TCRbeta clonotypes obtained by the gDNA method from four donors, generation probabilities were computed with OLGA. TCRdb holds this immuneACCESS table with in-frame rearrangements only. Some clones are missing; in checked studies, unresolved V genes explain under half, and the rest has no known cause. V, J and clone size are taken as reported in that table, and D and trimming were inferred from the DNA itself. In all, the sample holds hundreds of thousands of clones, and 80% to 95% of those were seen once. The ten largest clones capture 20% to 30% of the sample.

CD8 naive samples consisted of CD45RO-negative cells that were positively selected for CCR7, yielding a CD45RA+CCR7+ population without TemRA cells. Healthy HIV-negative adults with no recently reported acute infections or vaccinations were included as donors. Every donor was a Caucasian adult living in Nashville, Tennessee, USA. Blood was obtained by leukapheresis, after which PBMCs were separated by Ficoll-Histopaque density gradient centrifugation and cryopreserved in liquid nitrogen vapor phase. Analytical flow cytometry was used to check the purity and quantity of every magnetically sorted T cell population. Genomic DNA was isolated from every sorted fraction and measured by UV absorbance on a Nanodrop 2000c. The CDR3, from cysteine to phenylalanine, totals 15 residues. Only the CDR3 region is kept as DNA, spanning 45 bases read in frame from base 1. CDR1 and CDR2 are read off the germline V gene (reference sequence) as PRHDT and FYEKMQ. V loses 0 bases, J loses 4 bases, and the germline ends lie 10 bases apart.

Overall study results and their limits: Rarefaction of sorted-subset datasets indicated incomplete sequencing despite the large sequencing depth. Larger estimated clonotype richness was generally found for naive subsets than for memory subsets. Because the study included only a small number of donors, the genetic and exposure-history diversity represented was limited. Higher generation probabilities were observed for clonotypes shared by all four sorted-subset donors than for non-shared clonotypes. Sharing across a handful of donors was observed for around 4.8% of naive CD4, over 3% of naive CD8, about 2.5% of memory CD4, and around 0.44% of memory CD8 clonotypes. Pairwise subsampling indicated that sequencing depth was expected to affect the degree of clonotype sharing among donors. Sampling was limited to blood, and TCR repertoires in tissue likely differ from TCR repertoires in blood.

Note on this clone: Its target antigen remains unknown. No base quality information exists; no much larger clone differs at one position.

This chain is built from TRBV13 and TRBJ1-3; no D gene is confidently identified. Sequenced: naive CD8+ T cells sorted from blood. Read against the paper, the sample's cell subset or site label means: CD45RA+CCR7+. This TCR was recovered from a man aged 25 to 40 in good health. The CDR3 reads CASSLGLGLGNTIYF. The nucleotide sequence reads TGTGCCAGCAGCTTAGGCCTAGGGTTAGGAAACACCATATATTTT. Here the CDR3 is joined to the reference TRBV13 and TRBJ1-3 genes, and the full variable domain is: AAGVIQSPRHLIKEKRETATLKCYPIPRHDTVYWYQQGPGQDPQFLISFYEKMQSDKGSIPDRFSAQQFSDYHSELNMSSLELGDSALYFCASSLGLGLGNTIYFGEGSWLTVV.